These T cell receptor beta chains were read from a single sample in a study of shared clonotypes between healthy human individuals. Here immunoSEQ multiplex PCR was the method, and the copy in TCRdb shows in-frame clones only, minus some. The sample shows 450,000 to 500,000 clones, 70% to 80% of them seen only once. Sequencing was performed on PBMCs. The receptor set was obtained from a woman aged 40 to 49 in good health. Some clones in this sample may be carry-over from other donors' samples. Both conserved end residues are part of each CDR3. D genes are given only for firm matches. Size is stated for part of the rows, as once, few or many counts, or as a class when the clone is expanded.

TRBD2	TRBV9	TRBJ2-7	few	CASSVGLAGTEQYF	TGTGCCAGCAGCGTAGGGCTAGCGGGAACGGAGCAGTACTTC
TRBD2	TRBV7-2	TRBJ2-1	-	CASSFKGGRASNEQFF	TGTGCCAGCAGCTTTAAGGGCGGGAGGGCCAGCAATGAGCAGTTCTTC
-	TRBV7-9	TRBJ1-2	-	CASSLGVGLEFNYGYTF	TGTGCCAGCAGCTTAGGTGTTGGGCTCGAATTTAACTATGGCTACACCTTC
-	TRBV10-3	TRBJ1-1	few	CAISESIGGPWTEAFF	TGTGCCATCAGTGAGTCGATCGGGGGGCCTTGGACTGAAGCTTTCTTT
-	TRBV7-2	TRBJ2-3	-	CASSLGPGAGGQDTQYF	TGTGCCAGCAGCTTAGGTCCGGGAGCTGGTGGGCAGGATACGCAGTATTTT
-	TRBV28	TRBJ2-1	-	CASSIPYNEQFF	TGTGCCAGCAGTATCCCTTACAATGAGCAGTTCTTC
-	TRBV6-4	TRBJ2-1	many	CASSLTIEGNEQFF	TGTGCCAGCAGCCTAACCATTGAGGGCAATGAGCAGTTCTTC
-	TRBV27	TRBJ1-5	few	CASSRSQGLRGNQPQHF	TGTGCCAGCAGTCGCTCACAGGGACTCAGGGGCAATCAGCCCCAGCATTTT
TRBD1	TRBV27	TRBJ2-6	-	CASRRTGEGASVLTF	TGTGCCAGCAGGCGGACAGGGGAAGGGGCCAGCGTCCTGACTTTC
TRBD2	TRBV9	TRBJ2-7	once	CASSVGLASYEQYF	TGTGCCAGCAGCGTTGGACTAGCGTCCTACGAGCAGTACTTC
TRBD1	TRBV10-1	TRBJ1-3	-	CASSGDRGWSIYF	TGCGCCAGCAGTGGAGACAGGGGGTGGTCCATATATTTT
-	TRBV11-2	TRBJ1-3	-	CASSLTPDISGNTIYF	TGTGCCAGCAGCTTGACCCCGGACATCTCTGGAAACACCATATATTTT
TRBD2	TRBV5-1	TRBJ2-1	once	CASSLGPLAGGNNEQFF	TGCGCCAGCAGCTTGGGGCCGCTCGCGGGAGGGAACAATGAGCAGTTCTTC
TRBD2	TRBV11-1	TRBJ2-1	once	CASSGRTSGGRNEQFF	TGTGCCAGCAGCGGCCGGACTAGCGGGGGTCGAAATGAGCAGTTCTTC
TRBD2	TRBV2	TRBJ2-7	-	CASSEVGLESSGNYEQYF	TGTGCCAGCAGTGAAGTGGGCCTGGAGTCTAGCGGAAACTACGAGCAGTACTTC
TRBD1	TRBV28	TRBJ1-2	many	CASRQGGYGYTF	TGTGCCAGCAGGCAGGGGGGGTATGGCTACACCTTC
-	TRBV10-2	TRBJ2-1	-	CASSRDPRYNEQFF	TGCGCCAGCAGCCGGGACCCGAGGTACAATGAGCAGTTCTTC
-	TRBV11-1	TRBJ1-1	-	CASSLVGEDTEAFF	TGTGCCAGCAGCCTAGTGGGGGAGGACACTGAAGCTTTCTTT
-	TRBV5-4	TRBJ1-4	few	CASSLAGGEKLFF	TGTGCCAGCAGCTTGGCTGGGGGCGAAAAACTGTTTTTT
-	TRBV4-2	TRBJ2-1	-	CASSKEGDSVGRNEQFF	TGTGCCAGCAGCAAGGAGGGCGACTCGGTGGGGCGGAATGAGCAGTTCTTC
-	TRBV6-5	TRBJ1-4	-	CASSRQENEKLFF	TGTGCCAGCAGCCGACAGGAGAATGAAAAACTGTTTTTT
-	TRBV6-1	TRBJ1-2	-	CASGYGGLYYGYTF	TGTGCCAGCGGCTATGGGGGATTGTACTATGGCTACACCTTC
TRBD1	TRBV5-6	TRBJ2-7	-	CASSTTLQGTIAYEQYF	TGTGCCAGCAGCACTACTCTACAGGGGACGATAGCTTACGAGCAGTACTTC
TRBD2	TRBV19	TRBJ2-3	-	CASNNGREDTQYF	TGTGCCAGTAATAATGGGAGGGAAGATACGCAGTATTTT
-	TRBV9	TRBJ2-5	few	CASSVGGGETQYF	TGTGCCAGCAGCGTAGGTGGTGGGGAGACCCAGTACTTC
-	TRBV15	TRBJ2-3	many	CATSPFGGATDTQYF	TGTGCCACCAGCCCTTTTGGCGGAGCCACAGATACGCAGTATTTT
TRBD2	TRBV6-1	TRBJ2-7	few	CASTGEGNEQYF	TGTGCCAGCACCGGGGAGGGGAACGAGCAGTACTTC